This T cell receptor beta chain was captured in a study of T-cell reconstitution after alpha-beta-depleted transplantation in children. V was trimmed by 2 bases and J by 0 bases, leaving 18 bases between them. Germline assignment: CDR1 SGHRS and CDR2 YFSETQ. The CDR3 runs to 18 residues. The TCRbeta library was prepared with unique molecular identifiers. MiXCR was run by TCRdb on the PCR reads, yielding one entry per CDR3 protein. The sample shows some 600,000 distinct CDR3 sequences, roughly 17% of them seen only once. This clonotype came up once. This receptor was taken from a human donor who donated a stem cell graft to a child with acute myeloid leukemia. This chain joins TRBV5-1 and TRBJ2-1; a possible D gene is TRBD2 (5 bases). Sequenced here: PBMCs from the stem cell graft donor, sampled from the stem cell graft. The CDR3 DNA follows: TGCGCCAGCAGCTTCCGGGGAATGGAGGATAGCTCCTACAATGAGCAGTTCTTC. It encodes CASSFRGMEDSSYNEQFF. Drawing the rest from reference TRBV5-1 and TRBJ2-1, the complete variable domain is KAGVTQTPRYLIKTRGQQVTLSCSPISGHRSVSWYQQTPGQGLQFLFEYFSETQRNKGNFPGRFSGRQFSNSRSEMNVSTLELGDSALYLCASSFRGMEDSSYNEQFFGPGTRLTVL.